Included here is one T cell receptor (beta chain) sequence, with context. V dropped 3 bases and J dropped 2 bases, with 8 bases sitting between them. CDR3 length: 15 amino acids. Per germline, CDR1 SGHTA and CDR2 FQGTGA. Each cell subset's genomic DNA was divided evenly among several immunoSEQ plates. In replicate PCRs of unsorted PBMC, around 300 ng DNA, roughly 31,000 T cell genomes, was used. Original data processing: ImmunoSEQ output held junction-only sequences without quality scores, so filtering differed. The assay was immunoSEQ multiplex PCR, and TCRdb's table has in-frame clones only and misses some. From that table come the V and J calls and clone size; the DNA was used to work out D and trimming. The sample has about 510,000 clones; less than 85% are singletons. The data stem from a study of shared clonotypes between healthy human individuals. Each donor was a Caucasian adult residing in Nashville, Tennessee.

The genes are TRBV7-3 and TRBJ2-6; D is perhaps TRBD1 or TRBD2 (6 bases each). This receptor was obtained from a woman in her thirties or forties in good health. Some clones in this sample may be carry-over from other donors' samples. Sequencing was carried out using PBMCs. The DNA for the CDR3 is TGTGCCAGCAGCTTCGGGGGCACTGGGGCCAACGTCCTGACTTTC. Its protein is CASSFGGTGANVLTF.